A single sample gave rise to the 18 T cell receptor beta chains below, sequenced in a study of T cell repertoires in cytomegalovirus infection. TCRdb reanalysed the reads using MiXCR and keeps one entry per CDR3 protein. The table has 680,000 or so distinct CDR3 sequences, about 33% seen once. These receptors' targets are unknown. The sequencing used cultured PBMCs, collected from culture after CMV antigen stimulation. The receptors derive from a human donor in good health (CMV status not recorded). Some clones in this sample may be carry-over from other donors' samples.

This clonotype showed up just a few times. This chain connects TRBV20-1 to TRBJ2-7, with 9 positions matching TRBD1. Per the germline V gene, CDR1 is DFQATT and CDR2 is SNEGSKA (reference sequence). V lost 2 bases, J lost 2 bases, and 22 bases stayed unmatched. The CDR3 consists of 20 residues. DNA for the CDR3: TGCAGTGCTAGAATAGGGACCCGGGACAGGGAGAGGAATTACCCCTACGAGCAGTACTTC. It yields the protein CSARIGTRDRERNYPYEQYF.

This clonotype was detected only a few times. J is TRBJ2-4 and V is TRBV6-2 or TRBV6-3; 7 nucleotides agree with TRBD1. The CDR3 extends over 17 amino acids. Germline V gene lookup returns CDR1 MNHEY and CDR2 SVGEGT. Unmatched junction bases numbered 7, after V lost 2 bases and J lost 0 bases. CDR3 DNA: TGTGCCAGCAGTTACGGGGACAGCTTTGTAGCCAAAAACATTCAGTACTTC. Encoded protein: CASSYGDSFVAKNIQYF.

The chain recombines TRBV7-8 with TRBJ1-2, with D unclear. This CDR3 has 15 amino acids. Trimming shortened V by 5 bases and J by 5 bases, and 18 bases separated the two germline ends. Germline CDR1 and CDR2: SGHVS and FQNEAQ. The CDR3 region is CASSINAAGPYGYTF. The CDR3 DNA is TGTGCCAGCAGCATAAACGCCGCGGGCCCTTATGGCTACACCTTC. Based on the CDR3 plus reference TRBV7-8 and TRBJ1-2, the full variable domain is GAGVSQSPRYKVAKRGQDVALRCDPISGHVSLFWYQQALGQGPEFLTYFQNEAQLDKSGLPSDRFFAERPEGSVSTLKIQRTQQEDSAVYLCASSINAAGPYGYTFGSGTRLTVV.

The chain combines TRBV18 with TRBJ2-7, with TRBD1 matching over 7 bases. CDR1 KGHSH and CDR2 LQKENI come from the germline V gene. The CDR3 has 15 residues. Trimming at V came to 3 bases and at J to 4 bases, leaving 9 bases not matched to a gene. The CDR3 reads CASSPSQTGSYEQYF. CDR3 in DNA: TGTGCCAGCTCACCTAGCCAGACAGGGTCTTACGAGCAGTACTTC.

This clonotype came up a few times. This chain connects TRBV7-9 to TRBJ1-1; D uncertain. This CDR3 comprises 13 residues. V lost 5 bases, J lost 5 bases, and 12 bases lay in between. In germline, CDR1 is SEHNR, CDR2 FQNEAQ (reference sequence). The CDR3 protein is CASSPAGWTEAFF. In nucleotides, the CDR3 is TGTGCCAGCAGCCCAGCCGGGTGGACTGAAGCTTTCTTT. Drawing the rest from reference TRBV7-9 and TRBJ1-1, the complete variable domain is DTGVSQNPRHKITKRGQNVTFRCDPISEHNRLYWYRQTLGQGPEFLTYFQNEAQLEKSRLLSDRFSAERPKGSFSTLEIQRTEQGDSAMYLCASSPAGWTEAFFGQGTRLTVV.

This clonotype appeared many times. J is TRBJ1-5 and V is TRBV11-2; 7 nucleotides align to TRBD1. Per germline, CDR1 SGHAT and CDR2 FQNNGV. The J segment lost 6 bases and the V segment lost 5 bases, leaving 7 bases of the junction unmatched. The CDR3 is 14 amino acids. The CDR3 here is CASSLPGGGQPQHF. The CDR3 nucleotides are TGTGCCAGCAGCCTACCAGGGGGTGGTCAGCCCCAGCATTTT.

The V gene is TRBV20-1, the J gene TRBJ2-1; tentative D call: TRBD2 (7 bases). The CDR3 consists of 13 residues. Trimming removed 5 bases at V and 6 bases at J, with 14 bases between. Per the germline V gene, CDR1 is DFQATT and CDR2 is SNEGSKA (reference sequence). The CDR3 DNA is TGCAGTGCTTCTACGGGGGGCCTCAATGAGCAGTTCTTC. Its translation: CSASTGGLNEQFF.

The gene calls are TRBV20-1 and TRBJ1-2, with D unclear. This CDR3 region has 13 residues. Germline V CDR1 and CDR2: DFQATT, SNEGSKA (reference sequence). The CDR3 DNA reads as TGCAGCGGAGGAGGAGGAGGAAACTATGGCTACACCTTC. It codes for CSGGGGGNYGYTF.

The chain uses TRBV7-9 and TRBJ1-4; D is possibly TRBD1 (6 bases). CDR1 and CDR2 from the germline V gene are SEHNR and FQNEAQ (reference sequence). This CDR3 is built from 16 residues. V was pared by 4 bases and J by 2 bases, with 14 bases between. The DNA for the CDR3 is TGTGCCAGCAGCTCTCCCTCAGGGGCTACTAATGAAAAACTGTTTTTT. Encoded protein: CASSSPSGATNEKLFF.

The chain links TRBV25-1 to TRBJ1-1; 8 nucleotides agree with TRBD1. Trimming at V came to 2 bases and at J to 8 bases, leaving 4 bases not matched to a gene. This CDR3 is 13 amino acids long. Germline V gene data show CDR1 as MGHDK and CDR2 as SYGVNS. In DNA, the CDR3 is TGTGCCAGCAGTGAAAGGACAGGGACCGAAGCTTTCTTT. Its translation: CASSERTGTEAFF.

This clonotype showed up just a few times. This chain uses TRBV6-1 with TRBJ2-7; perhaps TRBD1 as D (5 bases). V was clipped by 5 bases and J by 3 bases, with 14 bases between them. The germline CDR1 and CDR2 sequences are MNHNS and SASEGT. The CDR3 is 14 residues long. CDR3 DNA: TGTGCCAGCAGTCGCTCGGACACCAGCTACGAGCAGTACTTC. Translating gives CASSRSDTSYEQYF.

The J gene is TRBJ2-1, the V gene TRBV7-9, with 8 nucleotides matching TRBD1. CDR1 and CDR2 from the germline V gene are SEHNR and FQNEAQ (reference sequence). The trim removed 2 bases at V and 10 bases at J, leaving 7 bases unmatched. The CDR3 runs to 14 residues. CDR3: CASSLFGQGNEQFF. DNA of the CDR3: TGTGCCAGCAGCTTATTTGGACAGGGAAACGAGCAGTTCTTC.

This chain uses TRBV7-4 with TRBJ2-3; a possible D gene is TRBD1 (5 bases). The V gene's germline CDR1 is SGHVT and CDR2 SQSDAQ. The CDR3 covers 15 residues. The ends were cut back, 6 bases at V and 0 bases at J, with 13 bases in the middle. CDR3 sequence: CASRPDSSSTDTQYF. The CDR3, as DNA: TGTGCCAGCAGACCTGACAGTTCTAGCACAGATACGCAGTATTTT.

This clonotype was seen many times. J is TRBJ1-5 and V is TRBV12-3 or TRBV12-4; D remains ambiguous. The CDR3 runs to 14 residues. V gave up 6 bases and J gave up 1 base, with 10 bases separating them. The CDR3 spells CASSFSGSNQPQHF. CDR3 DNA: TGTGCCAGCAGCTTCTCAGGCAGCAATCAGCCCCAGCATTTT.

This clonotype came up many times. The chain recombines TRBV7-8 with TRBJ2-3; 7 positions agree with TRBD1. With V trimmed by 5 bases and J by 2 bases, 7 bases remained unmatched. The CDR3 contains 15 residues. The germline V gene has CDR1 SGHVS and CDR2 FQNEAQ. Here the CDR3 DNA reads TGTGCCAGCAGCCAAACGGGACAGTCCACAGATACGCAGTATTTT. Encoded protein: CASSQTGQSTDTQYF.

A remark on this clonotype: Germline is not matched at one junction end, which may reflect a read error. V usage is TRBV5-3 and J usage is TRBJ2-5; TRBD1 or TRBD2 may be the D gene (5 bases each). TRBV5-3 has ORF status, its function being uncertain. The length of the CDR3 is 13 residues. The CDR3 sequence is CASSFGAMETQYF. The CDR3 DNA follows: TGTGCCAGCAGCTTCGGGGCCATGGAGACCCAGTACTTC.

This chain connects TRBV18 to TRBJ2-5; TRBD1 aligns across 7 bases. The germline V gene encodes CDR1 KGHSH and CDR2 LQKENI. This CDR3 spans 14 amino acids. The junction had 12 bases not matched to a gene; V was cut back by 9 bases and J by 5 bases. The CDR3 coding sequence is TGTGCCAGTCTCACTGACAGGGATGTGGAGACCCAGTACTTC. This sequence encodes CASLTDRDVETQYF.

This chain connects TRBV29-1 to TRBJ1-5; D is ambiguous. V lost 4 bases, J lost 2 bases, and 12 bases lay in between. The CDR3 is 14 amino acids. Germline values: CDR1 SQVTM, CDR2 ANQGSEA. The CDR3 reads CSVGSSGGNQPQHF. CDR3 sequence (DNA): TGCAGCGTTGGTAGCAGTGGGGGCAATCAGCCCCAGCATTTT.